The rows below give T cell receptor beta chains drawn from one sample of a study of PD-L1 blockade in urothelial cancer. Here immunoSEQ multiplex PCR was the method, and the copy in TCRdb shows in-frame clones only, minus some. The sample shows under 50,000 clones, 90% of them seen only once. The sample was PBMCs, taken around atezolizumab (anti-PD-L1) treatment. The receptors were gathered from a man between 65 and 85 years old with urothelial cancer. The CDR3 runs from the conserved cysteine through the conserved F or W. The D gene is left open where the match is weak. Clone size, where shown, is once, few, many, or a class for clones that have expanded.

>NA|TRBD2|TRBJ2-4|TRBV10-2
CASGTNITPRYF
TGCGCCAGCGGGACTAACATAACCCCACGGTACTTC
>NA|NA|TRBJ2-5|TRBV5-1
CASTRGAGTLIQETQYF
TGCGCCAGCACCAGGGGGGCCGGTACCCTGATCCAAGAGACCCAGTACTTC
>NA|NA|TRBJ1-1|TRBV9
CASSVAGDTEAFF
TGTGCCAGCAGCGTAGCCGGGGACACTGAAGCTTTCTTT
>NA|TRBD2|TRBJ2-2|TRBV28
CASRLAGGGPTGELFF
TGTGCCAGCAGACTAGCGGGAGGGGGGCCCACCGGGGAGCTGTTTTTT
>NA|TRBD1|TRBJ2-7|TRBV13
CASSASTQGANYEQYF
TGTGCCAGCAGCGCCTCGACACAGGGGGCGAACTACGAGCAGTACTTC
>few|NA|TRBJ2-7|TRBV28
CASSSRTGEQYF
TGTGCCAGCAGTTCGCGGACGGGGGAGCAGTACTTC
>NA|NA|TRBJ2-1|TRBV28
CASSSPSGSSYNEQFF
TGTGCCAGCAGCTCCCCCAGCGGAAGCTCCTACAATGAGCAGTTCTTC
>NA|TRBD2|TRBJ2-2|TRBV14
CASSQDAGVNTGELFF
TGTGCCAGCAGCCAAGATGCGGGGGTGAACACCGGGGAGCTGTTTTTT
>NA|TRBD2|TRBJ2-3|TRBV9
CASSASGLVTDTQYF
TGTGCCAGCAGCGCCTCAGGACTAGTAACAGATACGCAGTATTTT
>few|NA|TRBJ1-1|TRBV20-1
CSVGSEAFF
TGCAGCGTGGGCTCTGAAGCTTTCTTT
>NA|NA|TRBJ1-2|TRBV28
CASSLGGGVGGYGYTF
TGTGCCAGCAGTTTAGGAGGAGGAGTAGGGGGCTATGGCTACACCTTC
>NA|TRBD2|TRBJ2-3|TRBV7-6
CASSTRLAGDSTDTQYF
TGTGCCAGCAGCACGCGACTAGCGGGAGATAGTACAGATACGCAGTATTTT
>once|NA|TRBJ2-3|TRBV2
CASSGGATDTQYF
TGTGCCAGCAGTGGAGGAGCCACAGATACGCAGTATTTT
>NA|TRBD2|TRBJ2-1|TRBV9
CASSARRGLAGANEQFF
TGTGCCAGCAGCGCCCGGAGGGGACTAGCGGGAGCCAATGAGCAGTTCTTC
>NA|TRBD2|TRBJ2-2|TRBV5-5
CASSSITSGLNTGELFF
TGTGCCAGCAGCTCAATAACTAGCGGATTGAACACCGGGGAGCTGTTTTTT
>once|TRBD1|TRBJ1-4|TRBV6-1
CASSTLDRVYEKLFF
TGTGCCAGCAGTACCCTTGACAGGGTGTATGAAAAACTGTTTTTT
>NA|TRBD2|TRBJ2-1|TRBV10-3
CAIESSGEYNEQFF
TGTGCCATCGAGTCTAGCGGGGAGTACAATGAGCAGTTCTTC
>NA|NA|TRBJ2-7|TRBV5-1
CASSGGLYEQYF
TGCGCCAGCAGCGGGGGCCTCTACGAGCAGTACTTC
>NA|NA|TRBJ1-5|TRBV27
CASSTVSNQPQHF
TGTGCCAGCAGCACGGTTAGCAATCAGCCCCAGCATTTT
>NA|TRBD1|TRBJ1-4|TRBV28
CASSLSQGQGKLFF
TGTGCCAGCAGTTTATCACAGGGACAGGGAAAACTGTTTTTT
>NA|NA|TRBJ2-1|TRBV14
CASSQLGGNEQFF
TGTGCCAGCAGCCAGCTAGGGGGAAATGAGCAGTTCTTC
>NA|TRBD2|TRBJ2-1|TRBV4-2
CASSQAGTSGYNEQFF
TGTGCCAGCAGCCAAGCGGGGACTAGCGGGTACAATGAGCAGTTCTTC
>NA|NA|TRBJ2-2|TRBV19
CASSPGGTLYTGELFF
TGTGCCAGTAGTCCCGGCGGGACGCTATACACCGGGGAGCTGTTTTTT
>NA|TRBD1|TRBJ2-7|TRBV5-4
CASSQGAVSYEQYF
TGTGCCAGCAGCCAGGGGGCGGTGAGCTACGAGCAGTACTTC
>NA|TRBD2|TRBJ2-1|TRBV7-2
CASSFRRTRGDEQFF
TGTGCCAGCAGCTTCCGCCGGACTAGGGGCGATGAGCAGTTCTTC
>NA|TRBD1|TRBJ2-3|TRBV19
CASSIGQGSDTQYF
TGTGCCAGTAGTATCGGACAGGGGTCAGATACGCAGTATTTT
>NA|NA|TRBJ1-2|TRBV28
CASRPGVDYGYTF
TGTGCCAGCAGACCAGGGGTAGACTATGGCTACACCTTC
>NA|NA|TRBJ2-3|TRBV7-9
CASRSPGGAQYF
TGTGCCAGCCGATCTCCCGGCGGGGCGCAGTATTTT
>NA|NA|TRBJ2-5|TRBV25-1
CASSEWTLQETQYF
TGTGCCAGCAGTGAATGGACACTACAAGAGACCCAGTACTTC
>NA|NA|TRBJ2-7|TRBV7-6
CASQGFDEQYF
TGTGCCAGCCAGGGCTTCGACGAGCAGTACTTC
>NA|NA|TRBJ1-5|TRBV30
CAWTGIQISNQPQHF
TGTGCCTGGACGGGAATCCAAATTAGCAATCAGCCCCAGCATTTT
>NA|TRBD1|TRBJ1-2|TRBV19
CASTWDSSPNYGYTF
TGTGCCAGTACTTGGGACAGCTCCCCTAACTATGGCTACACCTTC
>NA|TRBD2|TRBJ2-6|TRBV6-6
CASSQAGSGANVLTF
TGTGCCAGCAGCCAAGCGGGGTCCGGGGCCAACGTCCTGACTTTC
>NA|NA|TRBJ1-5|TRBV13
CASSLGPPGPNQPQHF
TGTGCCAGCAGCTTAGGTCCCCCGGGTCCTAATCAGCCCCAGCATTTT
>NA|TRBD2|TRBJ2-5|TRBV29-1
CSAALRAGGFVETQYF
TGCAGCGCCGCCCTTCGGGCGGGGGGCTTCGTGGAGACCCAGTACTTC
>NA|NA|TRBJ1-2|TRBV7-9
CASSFTGGDGYTF
TGTGCCAGCAGCTTTACGGGGGGAGATGGCTACACCTTC
>NA|TRBD1|TRBJ2-6|TRBV5-8
CASRPDRAPGANVLTF
TGTGCCAGCAGACCCGACAGGGCTCCTGGGGCCAACGTCCTGACTTTC
>NA|TRBD2|TRBJ2-2|TRBV6-5
CASRLMGGAGELFF
TGTGCCAGCAGACTCATGGGAGGGGCCGGGGAGCTGTTTTTT
>NA|TRBD1|TRBJ2-5|TRBV7-2
CASSLNRGQETQYF
TGTGCCAGCAGCTTAAACAGGGGGCAGGAGACCCAGTACTTC
>NA|TRBD1|TRBJ2-5|TRBV7-9
CASRGQARVETQYF
TGTGCCAGCAGGGGACAGGCTAGGGTGGAGACCCAGTACTTC
>NA|NA|TRBJ2-5|TRBV28
CASSFTIQETQYF
TGTGCCAGCAGTTTCACAATCCAAGAGACCCAGTACTTC
>NA|NA|TRBJ2-1|TRBV28
CASSLSSTLEQFF
TGTGCCAGCAGTTTATCTTCTACTCTCGAGCAGTTCTTC
>NA|TRBD2|TRBJ2-7|TRBV5-4
CASSPMTSGRPYEQYF
TGTGCCAGCAGCCCCATGACTAGCGGGAGGCCCTACGAGCAGTACTTC
>NA|NA|TRBJ2-7|TRBV5-1
CASSLWQDSSYEQYF
TGCGCCAGCAGCTTGTGGCAGGATAGCTCCTACGAGCAGTACTTC
>NA|TRBD2|TRBJ2-5|TRBV5-6
CASSWGRGGETQYF
TGTGCCAGCAGCTGGGGACGGGGGGGAGAGACCCAGTACTTC
>NA|TRBD1|TRBJ2-2|TRBV6-1
CASSEIGTGAGELFF
TGTGCCAGCAGTGAAATCGGGACAGGGGCCGGGGAGCTGTTTTTT